One and the same sample provided the 16 T cell receptor beta chains below, sequenced in a study of T-cell reconstitution after alpha-beta-depleted transplantation in children (dated by TCRdb to the mid-2010s). The treatment or condition tag for this specimen amounts to: allogeneic hematopoietic cell transplantation with graft depleted of TCRalphabeta T cells and CD19 B cells. Libraries were built with PCR. The data were produced on an Illumina HiSeq 2500. TCR libraries were prepared with molecular barcoding, using unique molecular identifiers to normalize TCRbeta repertoire quantification. TCRdb reworked the public reads: Q25 trimming with fastp, MiXCR clone assembly, productive beta chains retained. Identical CDR3 proteins give one entry, which carries the most common genes and DNA. The sample table holds some 450,000 distinct CDR3 sequences, of which about 45% were seen once. The ten top clones hold under 35% of the sample.

Specimen: PBMCs, collected before TCRalphabeta/CD19-depleted stem cell transplant. These receptors were collected from a girl aged 2 to 9 with aplastic anemia, due to receive a stem cell transplant.

This chain uses TRBV7-9 with TRBJ2-7; D unresolved. In germline, CDR1 is SEHNR, CDR2 FQNEAQ (reference sequence). The ends were cut back, 3 bases at V and 0 bases at J, with 9 bases in the middle. This CDR3 is 14 amino acids long. The CDR3 DNA sequence: TGTGCCAGCAGCTTCCAGGAGTCCTCCTACGAGCAGTACTTC. Its translation: CASSFQESSYEQYF. Looking up the rest from reference TRBV7-9 and TRBJ2-7 gives the full variable domain: DTGVSQNPRHKITKRGQNVTFRCDPISEHNRLYWYRQTLGQGPEFLTYFQNEAQLEKSRLLSDRFSAERPKGSFSTLEIQRTEQGDSAMYLCASSFQESSYEQYFGPGTRLTVT.

V and J are TRBV6-2 or TRBV6-3 and TRBJ1-5; D gene uncertain. This CDR3 spans 11 amino acids. V lost 8 bases and J lost 3, with 5 bases in between. From germline, CDR1 is MNHEY and CDR2 SVGEGT. The CDR3 DNA is TGTGCCAGCGGGAACAATCAGCCCCAGCATTTT. As protein: CASGNNQPQHF.

This chain joins TRBV7-9 and TRBJ2-1; D ambiguous. This CDR3 comprises 12 residues. Germline V gives CDR1 SEHNR, CDR2 FQNEAQ (reference sequence). Between the trimmed V and J ends, which lost 5 bases and 8 bases, there was a span of 10 bases. The CDR3 DNA follows: TGTGCCAGCAGCCCTCTCAGGTATGAGCAGTTCTTC. It is translated as CASSPLRYEQFF.

V is TRBV27 and J is TRBJ2-7; D unclear. V lost 3 bases and J 5 bases, leaving 11 bases between the germline ends. The CDR3 is 13 residues long. Per the germline V gene, CDR1 is MNHEY and CDR2 is SMNVEV (reference sequence). The CDR3 reads CASSFGSRDEQYF. In DNA form, the CDR3 reads TGTGCCAGCAGTTTTGGGTCTAGGGACGAGCAGTACTTC.

This clonotype was found a few times. V gene TRBV7-9 combines with J gene TRBJ2-7; D perhaps matches TRBD1 (6 bases). Trimming shortened V by 8 bases and J by 0 bases, and 23 bases separated the two germline ends. The CDR3 has 17 amino acids. Germline V gives CDR1 SEHNR, CDR2 FQNEAQ (reference sequence). The CDR3 region is CASGQGSSNPFSYEQYF. In DNA, the CDR3 is TGTGCCAGCGGTCAGGGGTCCTCAAATCCATTCTCCTACGAGCAGTACTTC.

The rearrangement joins TRBV20-1 to TRBJ2-5; no firm D call. V shed 5 bases and J shed 5 bases, with 9 bases lying between them. The CDR3 is 11 residues long. Germline-derived CDR1 and CDR2 are DFQATT and SNEGSKA (reference sequence). The DNA for the CDR3 is TGCAGTGCTCCAAAGTGGGAGACCCAGTACTTC. The encoded protein is CSAPKWETQYF.

This rearrangement joins TRBV29-1 to TRBJ2-5, with 14 positions matching TRBD2. From germline, CDR1 is SQVTM and CDR2 ANQGSEA. The CDR3 totals 14 residues. J lost 2 bases, V lost 4 bases, and 0 bases had no gene match. The CDR3 protein is CSVGLAGGQETQYF. Here the CDR3 DNA reads TGCAGCGTTGGACTAGCGGGAGGGCAAGAGACCCAGTACTTC.

The table lists this clonotype with many counts. This rearrangement joins TRBV29-1 to TRBJ2-5; D is possibly TRBD2 (5 bases). The length of the CDR3 is 16 residues. With 4 bases removed from V and 1 base from J, the gap between germline ends came to 19 bases. Germline V CDR1 and CDR2: SQVTM, ANQGSEA. The CDR3 sequence: CSVGYLLGRFQETQYF. CDR3 coding DNA: TGCAGCGTTGGATACTTACTAGGGCGTTTCCAAGAGACCCAGTACTTC.

The V gene is TRBV7-2, the J gene TRBJ2-2; tentatively, D is TRBD2 (5 bases). Between the trimmed V and J ends, which lost 3 bases and 8 bases, there was a span of 7 bases. The V gene's germline CDR1 is SGHTA and CDR2 FQGNSA. This CDR3 is built from 12 residues. The CDR3 loop is CASSLTKGELFF. The CDR3 nucleotides read TGTGCCAGCAGCTTGACTAAGGGGGAGCTGTTTTTT.

In its sample, this clonotype was seen many times. V gene TRBV20-1 combines with J gene TRBJ2-7, with 9 nucleotides matching TRBD1. The CDR3 covers 13 residues. CDR1 and CDR2 from the germline V gene are DFQATT and SNEGSKA (reference sequence). Unmatched junction bases numbered 1, after V lost 2 bases and J lost 2 bases. CDR3: CSARRTGAYEQYF. In DNA, the CDR3 is TGCAGTGCTAGACGGACAGGGGCCTACGAGCAGTACTTC.

J is TRBJ2-7 and V is TRBV7-8, with a tentative D call TRBD2 (6 bases). V was clipped by 2 bases and J by 1 base, with 12 bases between them. The CDR3 runs 15 residues. Germline V lookup: CDR1 SGHVS, CDR2 FQNEAQ. The CDR3 here is CASSLLGGLSYEQYF. In DNA, the CDR3 is TGTGCCAGCAGCTTATTGGGAGGACTTTCCTACGAGCAGTACTTC.

The V call is TRBV5-1, the J call TRBJ2-1, with 10 positions matching TRBD1. With 3 bases clipped from V and 1 base from J, the junction kept 4 bases outside the gene matches. The V gene's germline CDR1 is SGHRS and CDR2 YFSETQ. CDR3 length equals 16 residues. CDR3 bases: TGCGCCAGCAGCTCGACAGGGGGCGCATCCTACAATGAGCAGTTCTTC. It encodes CASSSTGGASYNEQFF.

This chain uses TRBV5-1 with TRBJ1-1, with unresolved D. CDR3 size: 14 residues. Germline assignment: CDR1 SGHRS and CDR2 YFSETQ. V dropped 0 bases and J dropped 4 bases, with 10 bases sitting between them. The CDR3: CASSLEHGVTEAFF. The CDR3 DNA sequence: TGCGCCAGCAGCTTGGAACATGGGGTCACTGAAGCTTTCTTT. The variable domain in full, with the rest retrieved from reference TRBV5-1 and TRBJ1-1, is KAGVTQTPRYLIKTRGQQVTLSCSPISGHRSVSWYQQTPGQGLQFLFEYFSETQRNKGNFPGRFSGRQFSNSRSEMNVSTLELGDSALYLCASSLEHGVTEAFFGQGTRLTVV.

The V and J genes are TRBV21-1 and TRBJ2-7; TRBD1 was called by the table and not checked on the DNA. TRBV21-1 counts as a pseudogene. The CDR3 spans 15 residues. CDR3 protein: CASSSCPGQGREQYF. CDR3 in DNA: TGTGCCAGCAGCAGTTGTCCGGGACAGGGACGTGAGCAGTACTTC.

J is TRBJ2-1 and V is TRBV9; 11 bases are a match to TRBD2. The germline V gene encodes CDR1 SGDLS and CDR2 YYNGEE. V was pared by 3 bases and J by 9 bases, with 17 bases of the junction left unmatched. The CDR3 contains 18 residues. The CDR3 nucleotides are TGTGCCAGCAGCGACCCCAGGGAACTTAGCGGGAGGGCCTCTGAGCAGTTCTTC. Protein: CASSDPRELSGRASEQFF.

The chain has TRBV7-9 and TRBJ1-5; D is possibly TRBD1 (6 bases). Germline CDR1 and CDR2: SEHNR and FQNEAQ (reference sequence). This CDR3 is 13 amino acids long. V lost 5 bases to trimming and J lost 11 bases, with 16 bases between them. The CDR3 coding sequence is TGTGCCAGCAGCCAATCTTCGAAGGGGGCCCAGCATTTT. Its protein product is CASSQSSKGAQHF. Based on the CDR3 plus reference TRBV7-9 and TRBJ1-5, the full variable domain is DTGVSQNPRHKITKRGQNVTFRCDPISEHNRLYWYRQTLGQGPEFLTYFQNEAQLEKSRLLSDRFSAERPKGSFSTLEIQRTEQGDSAMYLCASSQSSKGAQHFGDGTRLSIL.